The rows below give T cell receptor beta chains drawn from one sample of a study of T cell responses to AZD1222 COVID-19 vaccine. Method: immunoSEQ multiplex PCR; TCRdb's copy keeps in-frame clones and lacks some. Of roughly 140,000 clones in the sample, 85% to 95% were seen once. Sequencing used peripheral blood, obtained on day 0 of AZD1222 vaccination. The receptors originated from an adult in good health. The CDR3 runs from the conserved cysteine through the conserved F or W. A D gene is named only where the DNA matches it firmly. Clone size appears in some rows only: once, few, many, or a class for an expanded clone.

>TRBV19|TRBJ1-1|14|.|.
CASSPQGSNTEAFF
TGTGCCAGTAGCCCCCAGGGTAGTAACACTGAAGCTTTCTTT
>TRBV25-1|TRBJ2-2|16|TRBD2|.
CASSTGLAGEIGELFF
TGTGCCAGCAGCACAGGACTAGCGGGAGAGATCGGGGAGCTGTTTTTT
>TRBV10-1|TRBJ2-3|15|.|once
CASRREAASSDTQYF
TGCGCCAGCAGGCGCGAGGCGGCTTCTTCGGATACGCAGTATTTT
>TRBV5-1|TRBJ2-6|15|.|few
CASKLELGGANVLTF
TGCGCCAGCAAACTCGAATTAGGAGGGGCCAACGTCCTGACTTTC
>TRBV18|TRBJ1-2|14|.|.
CASSPGQEAYGYTF
TGTGCCAGCTCACCGGGGCAGGAAGCCTATGGCTACACCTTC
>TRBV11-2|TRBJ1-5|13|.|.
CASSLVGNQPQHF
TGTGCCAGCAGCTTAGTCGGAAATCAGCCCCAGCATTTT
>TRBV6-5|TRBJ2-7|15|.|.
CASSPGRGGFYEQYF
TGTGCCAGCAGTCCGGGGCGTGGGGGGTTTTACGAGCAGTACTTC
>TRBV6-5|TRBJ2-7|14|.|.
CASRPPGGNHEQYF
TGTGCCAGCAGACCCCCTGGGGGGAATCACGAGCAGTACTTC
>TRBV29-1|TRBJ1-1|12|.|.
CSVVPGNTEAFF
TGCAGCGTTGTCCCGGGTAACACTGAAGCTTTCTTT
>TRBV3-1/TRBV3-2|TRBJ2-5|16|TRBD2|.
CASSRTLAGFQETQYF
TGTGCCAGCAGTAGGACGCTAGCGGGTTTCCAAGAGACCCAGTACTTC
>TRBV13|TRBJ1-2|14|.|.
CASSPEGVGYGYTF
TGTGCCAGCAGTCCAGAGGGGGTGGGGTATGGCTACACCTTC
>TRBV2|TRBJ2-2|16|TRBD1|many
CASKGGQALYTGELFF
TGTGCCAGCAAGGGGGGACAGGCCCTATACACCGGGGAGCTGTTTTTT
>TRBV27|TRBJ1-2|14|.|.
CASSLSIAGYGYTF
TGTGCCAGCAGTTTATCGATAGCAGGGTATGGCTACACCTTC
>TRBV6-6|TRBJ2-7|14|.|.
CASSQYPFLYEQYF
TGTGCCAGCAGTCAGTACCCTTTTCTTTACGAGCAGTACTTC
>TRBV4-2|TRBJ2-7|17|TRBD2|.
CASSQAELAGVAYEQYF
TGTGCCAGCAGCCAGGCCGAACTAGCGGGGGTCGCCTACGAGCAGTACTTC
>TRBV5-1|TRBJ2-7|12|.|.
CASSLDGYEQYF
TGCGCCAGCAGCTTGGACGGATACGAGCAGTACTTC
>TRBV10-3|TRBJ1-1|12|.|.
CAISGGGIEAFF
TGTGCCATCAGTGGCGGGGGAATTGAAGCTTTCTTT
>TRBV7-9|TRBJ2-7|17|TRBD2|.
CASSAQPGLAASYEQYF
TGTGCCAGCAGCGCTCAACCGGGACTAGCGGCATCCTACGAGCAGTACTTC
>TRBV27|TRBJ2-7|16|TRBD1|few
CASSLSSGTASYEQYF
TGTGCCAGCAGTTTATCCTCCGGGACAGCTTCCTACGAGCAGTACTTC
>TRBV7-3|TRBJ2-2|16|TRBD1|.
CASSLQGQGNTGELFF
TGTGCCAGCAGTCTCCAGGGACAGGGTAACACCGGGGAGCTGTTTTTT
>TRBV10-2|TRBJ1-4|15|.|.
CASSDHTIGPPALFF
TGCGCCAGCAGTGATCACACCATCGGCCCCCCGGCGCTGTTTTTT
>TRBV9|TRBJ2-3|13|.|once
CASSVGSTDTQYF
TGTGCCAGCAGCGTAGGCTCGACAGATACGCAGTATTTT
>TRBV2|TRBJ1-5|13|.|.
CASQGGGGQPQHF
TGTGCCAGCCAAGGTGGGGGTGGACAGCCCCAGCATTTT
>TRBV30|TRBJ2-1|14|TRBD2|.
CAWISGGGYNEQFF
TGTGCCTGGATAAGTGGCGGGGGCTACAATGAGCAGTTCTTC
>TRBV9|TRBJ1-1|13|.|.
CASSVEVWGEAFF
TGTGCCAGCAGCGTAGAGGTTTGGGGTGAAGCTTTCTTT
>TRBV6-5|TRBJ2-7|15|.|.
CASSPVALASYEQYF
TGTGCCAGCAGTCCCGTCGCTCTCGCATCCTACGAGCAGTACTTC
>TRBV6-5|TRBJ2-5|13|.|.
CASSQQDQETQYF
TGTGCCAGCAGCCAACAGGACCAAGAGACCCAGTACTTC
>TRBV7-9|TRBJ1-5|13|.|few
CASSDRPNQPQHF
TGTGCCAGCAGCGACAGGCCGAATCAGCCCCAGCATTTT
>TRBV19|TRBJ2-7|15|.|.
CASSHPGKGTYEQYF
TGTGCCAGTAGTCATCCCGGGAAGGGGACCTACGAGCAGTACTTC
>TRBV29-1|TRBJ1-2|12|.|.
CSVRNSNYGYTF
TGCAGCGTTCGAAATTCTAACTATGGCTACACCTTC
>TRBV6-5|TRBJ1-6|15|.|.
CASSFNPLPSGPLHF
TGTGCCAGCAGTTTTAATCCCTTGCCCTCGGGACCCCTCCACTTT
>TRBV5-5|TRBJ1-1|13|.|.
CASSSLGDTEAFF
TGTGCCAGCAGCTCCTTAGGGGACACTGAAGCTTTCTTT
>TRBV6-5|TRBJ1-1|14|TRBD1|.
CASSRRQGRTEAFF
TGTGCCAGCAGCCGCCGACAGGGGAGGACTGAAGCTTTCTTT
>TRBV5-1|TRBJ1-1|16|.|.
CASSPGGGPERTEAFF
TGCGCCAGCAGCCCCGGAGGGGGGCCGGAACGCACTGAAGCTTTCTTT
>TRBV7-2|TRBJ1-1|15|.|.
CASSSPGTTNTEAFF
TGTGCCAGCAGCTCGCCTGGGACAACGAACACTGAAGCTTTCTTT
>TRBV3-1/TRBV3-2|TRBJ2-7|16|.|few
CASSHSVGRGSYEQYF
TGTGCCAGCAGCCATAGTGTGGGCAGGGGATCCTACGAGCAGTACTTC
>TRBV5-1|TRBJ1-5|16|.|.
CASSLGTTGGYQPQHF
TGCGCCAGCAGCTTGGGCACGACAGGCGGTTATCAGCCCCAGCATTTT
>TRBV29-1|TRBJ2-1|14|TRBD2|.
CSVETTSGRSPQFF
TGCAGCGTTGAAACCACTAGCGGGAGAAGTCCGCAGTTCTTC
>TRBV7-9|TRBJ2-7|13|TRBD1|.
CASSQQGAYEQYF
TGTGCCAGCAGCCAACAGGGGGCCTACGAGCAGTACTTC
>TRBV5-1|TRBJ1-3|15|.|once
CASSLAGGTGNTIYF
TGCGCCAGCAGCTTGGCCGGGGGGACTGGAAACACCATATATTTT
>TRBV7-2|TRBJ2-7|15|.|.
CASSVQQGPYYEQYF
TGTGCCAGCAGCGTCCAACAGGGACCCTACTACGAGCAGTACTTC
>TRBV27|TRBJ2-1|15|.|.
CASSRPTSSYNEQFF
TGTGCCAGCAGTCGACCGACTAGCTCCTACAATGAGCAGTTCTTC
>TRBV5-1|TRBJ1-4|14|TRBD1|.
CASSPQGVGEKLFF
TGCGCCAGCAGCCCTCAGGGGGTAGGGGAAAAACTGTTTTTT